Each of the 4 T cell receptor beta chains below was sequenced from the same sample in a study of T cell changes during pregnancy in multiple sclerosis. Only in-frame clones appear in the TCRdb table, and some are missing; sequencing was by immunoSEQ multiplex PCR. The table shows around 50,000 clones, with about 92% occurring only once. The input for sequencing was CD4+ T cells from peripheral blood mononuclear cells, taken in the second trimester of pregnancy. These receptors were collected from a female donor with multiple sclerosis, enrolled in a pregnancy study.

The V and J genes are TRBV5-1 and TRBJ2-7, with D perhaps TRBD1 (5 bases). Looked up from germline, CDR1 is SGHRS and CDR2 is YFSETQ. The CDR3 covers 14 residues. V was trimmed by 4 bases and J by 1 base, leaving 12 bases between them. This CDR3 is CASSPRTSSYEQYF. The CDR3 nucleotides read TGCGCCAGCAGCCCGCGGACATCTTCCTACGAGCAGTACTTC.

This clone appeared once. J is TRBJ2-7 and V is TRBV6-5; 7 bases map to TRBD1. The CDR3 sequence is 13 residues long. J lost 4 bases, V lost 5 bases, and 5 bases had no gene match. The germline gives CDR1 MNHEY, CDR2 SVGAGI. This chain's CDR3 is CASSLDRVYEQYF. The CDR3 region has the DNA TGTGCCAGCAGTCTTGACAGGGTTTACGAGCAGTACTTC.

This chain links TRBV4-1 with TRBJ2-3, with unresolved D. The V end lost 4 bases, the J end lost 1 base, and 12 bases lay between the germline ends. CDR1 is MGHRA, CDR2 YSYEKL, per germline. CDR3 length: 15 amino acids. The CDR3, as DNA: TGCGCCAGCAGCCCAACCCCGACTGGCACAGATACGCAGTATTTT. Amino acids: CASSPTPTGTDTQYF.

This chain uses TRBV30 with TRBJ2-7; 10 positions match TRBD2. This CDR3 spans 15 amino acids. V lost 5 bases to trimming and J lost 4 bases; unmatched junction nucleotides: 11. Germline-derived CDR1 and CDR2 are GTSNPN and SVGIG (reference sequence). The CDR3 spells CAWGYGGLASYEQYF. The DNA for the CDR3 is TGTGCCTGGGGGTATGGGGGACTAGCGTCGTACGAGCAGTACTTC.